This T cell receptor (beta chain) was sequenced in a study of control samples from healthy donors and cancer patients. Profiled with immunoSEQ multiplex PCR; TCRdb holds only in-frame clones, not every one. Here the sample spans about 95,000 clones, approximately 90% being singletons. There are 12 residues in the CDR3. The germline gives CDR1 MNHEY, CDR2 SVGAGI. Trimming stripped 8 bases from V and 8 bases from J, with 15 bases between. This receptor was identified in a woman aged 70 to 79 in good health. The specimen was blood. This rearrangement joins TRBV6-5 to TRBJ1-2; D unclear. CDR3 in amino acids: CASRTLGSGYTF. The CDR3 DNA sequence: TGTGCCAGCCGGACTCTGGGGTCGGGCTACACCTTC.